This TCR beta chain came from a study of T cells in Graves' hyperthyroidism and ophthalmopathy. General study findings and limits: The model identified upcoming ophthalmopathy a median approximately 6.4 months ahead of onset.

Amplified TCR beta CDR3 regions came from RNA transcripts. An initial round of RT-PCR targeting the TCR CDR3 relied on the HTBI primer set. A single record per CDR3 protein comes from TCRdb applying MiXCR to the multiplex PCR reads. The table shows 95,000 to 110,000 distinct CDR3 sequences, with 16% occurring only once. Of note for this clonotype: Its antigen is not known. It is unclear where the CDR3 begins or ends on the DNA, so no DNA is shown, and the CDR3 is as TCRdb lists it.

Sequencing input: blood. The clonotype comes from a woman between 45 and 60 years old with Graves' hyperthyroidism.

CDR3 sequence: CASSLAQAQPQHF. The J gene is TRBJ1-5, the V gene TRBV12-3 or TRBV12-4. The CDR3 length is 13 residues, termini included.